Included here is one T cell receptor beta chain sequence, with context. The antigen remains undetermined. This sample was included in a study of identical twins. Germline lookup yields CDR1 SGHTA and CDR2 FQGNSA. The CDR3 sequence is 14 residues long. V lost 5 bases to trimming and J lost 10 bases, with 18 bases between them. TCRdb re-analysed the 5' RACE reads in MiXCR, keeping a single row per CDR3 protein. The table lists just over 500,000 distinct CDR3 sequences, roughly 21% of them singletons. Overall study results and limits: Beta out-of-frame sequences showed weaker excess sharing between twins.

This sample also belongs to another study, concerning T cells expressing NK-cell markers. That work adds: TCR beta repertoires came from sorted CD3+CD56+NKG2C+, CD3+CD56+NKG2C- and CD3+CD56-NKG2C+ T cells. Each of 6 or 7 donors carried dominant NKG2C+ clonotypes accounting for roughly 1.0-8% of CD8+ T cells.

Specimen: CD4+ T cells sorted from blood. The sequence derives from a woman between 18 and 29 years old in good health. The genes are TRBV7-2 and TRBJ2-1, with D perhaps matching TRBD1 or TRBD2 (5 bases each). The CDR3 DNA is TGTGCCAGCAGCCCCTCTTGGGCCGGGGCCGAGCAGTTCTTC. Its protein product is CASSPSWAGAEQFF. Combining the CDR3 with reference TRBV7-2 and TRBJ2-1 gives the whole variable domain GAGVSQSPSNKVTEKGKDVELRCDPISGHTALYWYRQSLGQGLEFLIYFQGNSAPDKSGLPSDRFSAERTGGSVSTLTIQRTQQEDSAVYLCASSPSWAGAEQFFGPGTRLTVL.